This entry is about one T cell receptor (beta chain). Its specificity is unknown. These data originate in a study of early T cells in non-severe SARS-CoV-2 infection. Across the study: Sequencing of unsorted whole blood was done on bulk RNA, leaving chains unpaired.

Overall study findings and caveats: In VDJdb matching, anti-spike CD8 responses were favored while private and CD4 specificities went missing.

Using its own MiXCR run on the 5' RACE reads, TCRdb lists one record per CDR3 protein. The repertoire includes some 60,000 distinct CDR3 sequences, roughly 10% of them detected once, and less than 10% sits in the top ten. Germline V gene data show CDR1 as MNHEY and CDR2 as SVGAGI. CDR3 length: 12 amino acids. The ends were cut back, 6 bases at V and 0 bases at J, with 5 bases in the middle. Material for sequencing was whole blood. This chain uses TRBV6-5 with TRBJ1-2, with D hard to call. The source is an adult who was a healthcare worker with PCR-confirmed SARS-CoV-2 infection or an uninfected control (not recorded which). CDR3 sequence (DNA): TGTGCCAGCAGCAAAGCTAACTATGGCTACACCTTC. It codes for CASSKANYGYTF.